This is a list of T cell receptor beta chains from one sample in a study of blood T cell repertoires in COVID-19. The table came from immunoSEQ multiplex PCR; TCRdb's copy has only in-frame clones and leaves some out. The profile shows fewer than 500,000 clones, approximately 90% of them singletons. Sequencing was done on a sample of peripheral blood. All receptors derive from a woman in her 30s with acute or convalescent COVID-19. Both conserved end residues are part of each CDR3. D genes are given only for firm matches. For some rows the clone size is stated as once, few or many, or as a class when expanded; others skip it.

D gene,V gene,clone size,J gene,CDR3 DNA,CDR3 protein
NA,TRBV7-8,NA,TRBJ2-7,TGTGCCAGCAGCTTAGTAAGGGTGCTGGGGCCGGTCGGGGGAAAAAACTCCTACGAGCAGTACTTC,CASSLVRVLGPVGGKNSYEQYF
NA,TRBV4-2,NA,TRBJ1-1,TGTGCCAGCAGCCACAAAGGCGACAGGGAAGCTTTCTTT,CASSHKGDREAFF
TRBD1,TRBV2,NA,TRBJ2-7,TGTGCCAGCAGTGGGGACAGGTGGATCGAGCAGTACTTC,CASSGDRWIEQYF
TRBD1,TRBV4-1,NA,TRBJ1-1,TGCGCCAGCAGCCCCGGACAGGGCGCCACTGAAGCTTTCTTT,CASSPGQGATEAFF
NA,TRBV7-3,NA,TRBJ2-1,TGTGCCAGCAGCTTAGGGGGGAGCAATGAGCAGTTCTTC,CASSLGGSNEQFF
NA,TRBV4-1,NA,TRBJ2-7,TGCGCCAGCAGCCAAAGCGGTCAGGGGTCCTACGAGCAGTACTTC,CASSQSGQGSYEQYF
NA,TRBV25-1,once,TRBJ2-1,TGTGCCAGCAGTGAATCAACAGGTTACAATGAGCAGTTCTTC,CASSESTGYNEQFF
NA,TRBV5-1,NA,TRBJ2-1,TGCGCCAGCAGCTTCACAGGGTGGGATGAGCAGTTCTTC,CASSFTGWDEQFF
NA,TRBV2,NA,TRBJ1-2,TGTGCCACCCGACAGGAATCCATTAACTATGGCTACACCTTC,CATRQESINYGYTF
NA,TRBV4-1,NA,TRBJ2-2,TGCGCCAGCAGCCAGCGAGTCACCGGGGAGCTGTTTTTT,CASSQRVTGELFF
TRBD1,TRBV27,NA,TRBJ1-5,TGTGCCAGCAGTGGACAGGGCTATCAGCCCCAGCATTTT,CASSGQGYQPQHF
NA,TRBV30,NA,TRBJ2-3,TGTGCCTGGAGTTTGGGCTACACAGATACGCAGTATTTT,CAWSLGYTDTQYF
NA,TRBV27,NA,TRBJ1-6,TGTGCCAGCAGTCATCGCGGGGGCGGGTCACCCCTCCACTTT,CASSHRGGGSPLHF
TRBD1,TRBV5-1,NA,TRBJ2-2,TGCGCCAGCAGCGGGGGACAGGTCGACACCGGGGAGCTGTTTTTT,CASSGGQVDTGELFF
NA,TRBV5-1,NA,TRBJ1-2,TGCGCCAGCAGCTTCTCCGGGACTAACTATGGCTACACCTTC,CASSFSGTNYGYTF
TRBD1,TRBV30,NA,TRBJ1-4,TGTGCCTGGAGGGCTACAGGGGTTACTAATGAAAAACTGTTTTTT,CAWRATGVTNEKLFF
NA,TRBV11-2,NA,TRBJ1-6,TGTGCCAGCAGTAAGATACAGGACGGTAATTCACCCCTCCACTTT,CASSKIQDGNSPLHF
TRBD1,TRBV28,NA,TRBJ1-5,TGTGCCAGCAGAAAACAGGGGACGTATCAGCCCCAGCATTTT,CASRKQGTYQPQHF
NA,TRBV6-1,NA,TRBJ2-4,TGTGCCAGCAGTGAAGACAGGTCTGAAACTTCCACCAAAAACATTCAGTACTTC,CASSEDRSETSTKNIQYF
TRBD2,TRBV24-1,NA,TRBJ2-3,TGTGCCACCAGTGAGACCTCAATCGCCCGGACTAGTAAGTTGGATACGCAGTATTTT,CATSETSIARTSKLDTQYF